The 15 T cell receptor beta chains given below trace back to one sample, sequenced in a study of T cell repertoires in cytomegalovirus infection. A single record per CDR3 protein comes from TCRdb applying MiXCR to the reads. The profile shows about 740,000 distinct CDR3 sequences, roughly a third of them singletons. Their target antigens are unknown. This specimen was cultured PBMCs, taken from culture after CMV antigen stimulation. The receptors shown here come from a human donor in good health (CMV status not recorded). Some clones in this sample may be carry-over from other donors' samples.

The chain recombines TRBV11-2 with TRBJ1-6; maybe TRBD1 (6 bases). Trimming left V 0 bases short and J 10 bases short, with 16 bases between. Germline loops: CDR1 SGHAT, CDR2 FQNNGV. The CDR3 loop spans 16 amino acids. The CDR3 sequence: CASSLDLVGAGSPLHF. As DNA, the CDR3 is TGTGCCAGCAGCTTAGATCTTGTGGGGGCAGGCTCACCCCTCCACTTT.

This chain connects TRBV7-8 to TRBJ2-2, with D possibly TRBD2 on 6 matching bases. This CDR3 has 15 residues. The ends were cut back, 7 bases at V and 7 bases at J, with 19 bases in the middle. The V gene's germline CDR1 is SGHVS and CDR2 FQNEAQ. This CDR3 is CASIRTRGRSGELFF. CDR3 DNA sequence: TGTGCCAGCATCCGAACCCGGGGGAGGAGCGGGGAGCTGTTTTTT.

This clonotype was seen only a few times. CDR3: CASSPTQKGDQPQHF. The CDR3 nucleotides are TGTGCCAGCAGTCCGACCCAAAAGGGGGATCAGCCCCAGCATTTT. This chain connects TRBV12-3 or TRBV12-4 to TRBJ1-5; D might be TRBD1 (6 bases). CDR3 length equals 15 residues. The germline V and J ends were trimmed by 5 bases and 5 bases, with 16 bases remaining between them.

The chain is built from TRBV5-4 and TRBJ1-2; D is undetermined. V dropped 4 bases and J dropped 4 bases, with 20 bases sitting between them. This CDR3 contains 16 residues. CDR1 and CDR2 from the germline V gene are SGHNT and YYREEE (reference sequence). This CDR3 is CASSNPLERVAYGYTF. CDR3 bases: TGTGCCAGCAGCAACCCACTGGAGAGGGTGGCCTATGGCTACACCTTC.

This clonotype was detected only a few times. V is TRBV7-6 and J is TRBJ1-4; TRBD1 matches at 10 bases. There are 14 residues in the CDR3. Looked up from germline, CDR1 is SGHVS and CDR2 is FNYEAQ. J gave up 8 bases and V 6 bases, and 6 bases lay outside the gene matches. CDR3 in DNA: TGTGCCAGCAGTCGCAGGGACAGGGGAGAAAAACTGTTTTTT. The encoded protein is CASSRRDRGEKLFF.

The CDR3 DNA reads as TGTGCCAGCAGCTTTATCCAGGGGATTGCCGGGGAGCTGTTTTTT. It codes for CASSFIQGIAGELFF. V gene TRBV7-2 combines with J gene TRBJ2-2, with D perhaps matching TRBD1 (6 bases). The CDR3 runs to 15 residues. Trimming took 3 bases from V and 6 from J, leaving 14 bases between them. Per the germline V gene, CDR1 is SGHTA and CDR2 is FQGNSA. Complete variable domain (other parts from reference TRBV7-2 and TRBJ2-2): GAGVSQSPSNKVTEKGKDVELRCDPISGHTALYWYRQSLGQGLEFLIYFQGNSAPDKSGLPSDRFSAERTGGSVSTLTIQRTQQEDSAVYLCASSFIQGIAGELFFGEGSRLTVL.

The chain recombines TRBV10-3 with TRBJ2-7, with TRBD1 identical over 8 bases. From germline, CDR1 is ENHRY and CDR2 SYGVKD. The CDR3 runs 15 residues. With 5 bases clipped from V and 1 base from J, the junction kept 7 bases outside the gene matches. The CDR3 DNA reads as TGTGCCATCAGTATCACAGGGGGGAATTCCTACGAGCAGTACTTC. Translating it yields CAISITGGNSYEQYF.

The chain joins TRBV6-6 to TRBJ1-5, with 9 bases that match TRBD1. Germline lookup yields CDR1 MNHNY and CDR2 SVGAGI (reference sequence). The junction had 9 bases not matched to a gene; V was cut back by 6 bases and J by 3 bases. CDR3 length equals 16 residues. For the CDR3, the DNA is TGTGCCAGCAGAAAAAAGGGGACAGGGATCAATCAGCCCCAGCATTTT. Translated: CASRKKGTGINQPQHF.

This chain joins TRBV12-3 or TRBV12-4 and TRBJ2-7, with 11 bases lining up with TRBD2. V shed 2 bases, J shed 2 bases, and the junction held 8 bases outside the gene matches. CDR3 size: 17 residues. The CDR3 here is CASSLTGLAGGPYEQYF. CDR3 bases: TGTGCCAGCAGTTTAACGGGGCTAGCGGGAGGCCCCTACGAGCAGTACTTC.

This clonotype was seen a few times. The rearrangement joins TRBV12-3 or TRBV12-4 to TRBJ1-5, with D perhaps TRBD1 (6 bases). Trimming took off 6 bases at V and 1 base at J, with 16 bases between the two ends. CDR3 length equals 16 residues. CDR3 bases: TGTGCCAGCAGCCACTACAGGGTCATGAGCAATCAGCCCCAGCATTTT. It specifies CASSHYRVMSNQPQHF.

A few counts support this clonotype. The CDR3 reads CASSPTSGRTLAKNIQYF. For the CDR3, the DNA is TGTGCCAGCTCACCGACTAGCGGGAGGACCCTAGCCAAAAACATTCAGTACTTC. The V call is TRBV18, the J call TRBJ2-4; 13 nucleotides line up with TRBD2. The CDR3 consists of 18 residues. The junction had 5 bases not matched to a gene; V was cut back by 3 bases and J by 0 bases. Germline V gene data show CDR1 as KGHSH and CDR2 as LQKENI.

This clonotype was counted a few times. CDR3 sequence reads: CSARARQGWNTEAFF. The CDR3 coding sequence is TGCAGTGCTAGAGCGCGACAGGGGTGGAACACTGAAGCTTTCTTT. The chain carries TRBV20-1 and TRBJ1-1; 8 bases fit TRBD1. Per the germline V gene, CDR1 is DFQATT and CDR2 is SNEGSKA (reference sequence). V lost 1 base and J lost 1; bases outside the gene matches: 5. The CDR3 sequence is 15 residues long.

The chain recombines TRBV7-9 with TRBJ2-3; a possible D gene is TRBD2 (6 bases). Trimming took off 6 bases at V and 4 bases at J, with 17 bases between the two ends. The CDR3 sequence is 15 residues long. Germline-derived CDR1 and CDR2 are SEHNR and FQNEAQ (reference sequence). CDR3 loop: CASSPLSGVADTQYF. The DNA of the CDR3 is TGTGCCAGCAGTCCCTTGTCGGGGGTGGCAGATACGCAGTATTTT.

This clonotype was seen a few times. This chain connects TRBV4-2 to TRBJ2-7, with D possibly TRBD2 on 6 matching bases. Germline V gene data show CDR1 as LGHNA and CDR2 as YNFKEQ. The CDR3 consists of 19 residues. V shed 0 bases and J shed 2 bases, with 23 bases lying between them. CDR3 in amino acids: CASSQDPPAGRVRAYEQYF. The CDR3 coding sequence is TGTGCCAGCAGCCAAGATCCCCCAGCGGGCAGGGTTAGGGCCTACGAGCAGTACTTC.

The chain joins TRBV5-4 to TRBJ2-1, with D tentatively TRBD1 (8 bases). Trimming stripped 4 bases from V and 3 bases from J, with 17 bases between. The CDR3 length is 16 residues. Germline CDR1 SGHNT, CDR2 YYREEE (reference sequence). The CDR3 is CASSARGLADYNEQFF. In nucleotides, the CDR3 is TGTGCCAGCAGCGCCAGGGGGCTAGCGGACTACAATGAGCAGTTCTTC.